The rows below give T cell receptor beta chains drawn from one sample of a study of blood T cell repertoires in COVID-19. Using immunoSEQ multiplex PCR, the repertoire was profiled, and TCRdb retains in-frame clones only, with some absent. The profile covers about 190,000 clones, with roughly nine tenths appearing a single time and approximately 23% taken by the ten largest. Sequences were obtained from PBMCs or T cells enriched from blood (not recorded which). Receptors originate from a woman aged 40 to 50 in a cohort exposed to, infected with or recovered from COVID-19 (not recorded which). CDR3s include the opening cysteine and the closing phenylalanine or tryptophan. Each record gives: J gene, V gene, clone size, D gene, CDR3 protein, CDR3 DNA. D genes are given only for firm matches. Expanded clones get a size class; other rows say once, few or many, or leave the size out.

j_gene: TRBJ2-1
v_gene: TRBV7-7
abundance: -
d_gene: TRBD2
CDR3aa: CASSPSGGTYNEQFF
CDR3nt: TGTGCCAGCAGCCCCAGCGGGGGGACGTACAATGAGCAGTTCTTC

j_gene: TRBJ2-1
v_gene: TRBV3-1/TRBV3-2
abundance: -
d_gene: TRBD2
CDR3aa: CASSQDQTSGRIHLYNEQFF
CDR3nt: TGTGCCAGCAGCCAAGATCAGACTAGCGGGAGGATCCACCTCTACAATGAGCAGTTCTTC

j_gene: TRBJ2-3
v_gene: TRBV24-1
abundance: -
d_gene: -
CDR3aa: CATSVGGSTDTQYF
CDR3nt: TGTGCCACCAGTGTTGGCGGGAGCACAGATACGCAGTATTTT

j_gene: TRBJ2-5
v_gene: TRBV27
abundance: few
d_gene: -
CDR3aa: CASSLSPGQETQYF
CDR3nt: TGTGCCAGCAGTTTATCTCCGGGCCAAGAGACCCAGTACTTC

j_gene: TRBJ2-7
v_gene: TRBV7-8
abundance: once
d_gene: -
CDR3aa: CASSLVEGYEQYF
CDR3nt: TGTGCCAGCAGCTTAGTTGAGGGCTACGAGCAGTACTTC

j_gene: TRBJ1-2
v_gene: TRBV24-1
abundance: -
d_gene: TRBD1
CDR3aa: CATAGTGSGYTF
CDR3nt: TGTGCCACCGCCGGGACAGGGAGTGGCTACACCTTC

j_gene: TRBJ1-5
v_gene: TRBV7-9
abundance: -
d_gene: -
CDR3aa: CASSPGEGQPQHF
CDR3nt: TGTGCCAGCAGCCCTGGTGAGGGCCAGCCCCAGCATTTT

j_gene: TRBJ2-1
v_gene: TRBV7-9
abundance: -
d_gene: TRBD1
CDR3aa: CASSLRAGGRNEQFF
CDR3nt: TGTGCCAGCAGCTTACGAGCAGGGGGCAGGAATGAGCAGTTCTTC

j_gene: TRBJ2-7
v_gene: TRBV11-2
abundance: -
d_gene: -
CDR3aa: CASSLEYGGPSPLEQYF
CDR3nt: TGTGCCAGCAGCTTAGAATATGGCGGGCCCTCCCCGCTCGAGCAGTACTTC

j_gene: TRBJ2-1
v_gene: TRBV7-9
abundance: -
d_gene: TRBD2
CDR3aa: CASSLHFSSGGADEQFF
CDR3nt: TGTGCCAGCAGCTTACACTTTTCGAGCGGGGGGGCCGATGAGCAGTTCTTC

j_gene: TRBJ2-3
v_gene: TRBV12-3/TRBV12-4
abundance: -
d_gene: -
CDR3aa: CASSLAQGHTQYF
CDR3nt: TGTGCCAGCAGTTTAGCGCAGGGTCATACGCAGTATTTT

j_gene: TRBJ2-3
v_gene: TRBV7-2
abundance: -
d_gene: TRBD2
CDR3aa: CASSLSRVLAGAEDTQYF
CDR3nt: TGTGCCAGCAGCTTATCCCGGGTACTAGCGGGGGCGGAAGATACGCAGTATTTT

j_gene: TRBJ1-5
v_gene: TRBV28
abundance: once
d_gene: -
CDR3aa: CASSPGGQGNNQPQHF
CDR3nt: TGTGCCAGCAGTCCCGGGGGGCAGGGCAATAACCAGCCCCAGCATTTT

j_gene: TRBJ2-5
v_gene: TRBV30
abundance: -
d_gene: TRBD1
CDR3aa: CAWSFHPGQAETQYF
CDR3nt: TGTGCCTGGAGTTTCCACCCTGGACAGGCAGAGACCCAGTACTTC

j_gene: TRBJ2-1
v_gene: TRBV27
abundance: -
d_gene: TRBD2
CDR3aa: CASSLLAGSSYNEQFF
CDR3nt: TGTGCCAGCAGTTTACTAGCGGGGAGTTCCTACAATGAGCAGTTCTTC

j_gene: TRBJ1-6
v_gene: TRBV4-3
abundance: -
d_gene: -
CDR3aa: CASSPVREGLSPLHF
CDR3nt: TGCGCCAGCAGCCCCGTCCGGGAAGGTCTTTCACCCCTCCACTTT

j_gene: TRBJ1-4
v_gene: TRBV11-2
abundance: -
d_gene: -
CDR3aa: CASSLPEEKLFF
CDR3nt: TGTGCCAGCAGCCTCCCAGAAGAAAAACTGTTTTTT

j_gene: TRBJ1-1
v_gene: TRBV11-3
abundance: -
d_gene: -
CDR3aa: CAISDMLLEAFF
CDR3nt: TGTGCCATCTCGGACATGCTACTTGAAGCTTTCTTT

j_gene: TRBJ2-7
v_gene: TRBV19
abundance: -
d_gene: TRBD1
CDR3aa: CASSITETGGYEQYF
CDR3nt: TGTGCCAGTAGTATCACAGAGACAGGGGGCTACGAGCAGTACTTC